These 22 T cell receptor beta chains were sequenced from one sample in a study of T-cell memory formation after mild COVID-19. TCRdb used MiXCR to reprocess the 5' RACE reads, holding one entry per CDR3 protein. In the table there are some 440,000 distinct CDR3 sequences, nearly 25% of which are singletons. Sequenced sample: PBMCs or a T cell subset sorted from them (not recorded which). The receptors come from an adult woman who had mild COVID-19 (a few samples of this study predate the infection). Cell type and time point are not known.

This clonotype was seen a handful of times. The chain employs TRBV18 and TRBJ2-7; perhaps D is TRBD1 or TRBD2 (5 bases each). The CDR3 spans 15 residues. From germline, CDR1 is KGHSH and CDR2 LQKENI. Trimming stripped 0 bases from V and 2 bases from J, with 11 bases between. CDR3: CASSPPQGRTYEQYF. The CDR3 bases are TGTGCCAGCTCACCACCCCAGGGACGAACCTACGAGCAGTACTTC.

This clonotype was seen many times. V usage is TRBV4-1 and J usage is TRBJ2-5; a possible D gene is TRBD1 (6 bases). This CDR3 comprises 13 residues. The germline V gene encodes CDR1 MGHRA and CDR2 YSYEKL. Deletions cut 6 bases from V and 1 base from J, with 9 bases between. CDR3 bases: TGCGCCAGCAGACCGACAGGCCAAGAGACCCAGTACTTC. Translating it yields CASRPTGQETQYF.

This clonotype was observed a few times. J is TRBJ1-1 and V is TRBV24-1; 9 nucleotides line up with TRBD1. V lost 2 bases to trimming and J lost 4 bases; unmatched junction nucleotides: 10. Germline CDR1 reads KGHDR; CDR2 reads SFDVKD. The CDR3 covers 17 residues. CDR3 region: CATSDSGTGLDSTEAFF. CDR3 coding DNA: TGTGCCACCAGTGATTCCGGGACAGGGTTAGATAGCACTGAAGCTTTCTTT.

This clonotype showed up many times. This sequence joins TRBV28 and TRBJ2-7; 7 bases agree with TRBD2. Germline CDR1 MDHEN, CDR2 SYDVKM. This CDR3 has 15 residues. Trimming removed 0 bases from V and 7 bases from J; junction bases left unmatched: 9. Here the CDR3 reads CASSLWAGATEEQYF. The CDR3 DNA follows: TGTGCCAGCAGTTTATGGGCGGGAGCAACGGAGGAGCAGTACTTC.

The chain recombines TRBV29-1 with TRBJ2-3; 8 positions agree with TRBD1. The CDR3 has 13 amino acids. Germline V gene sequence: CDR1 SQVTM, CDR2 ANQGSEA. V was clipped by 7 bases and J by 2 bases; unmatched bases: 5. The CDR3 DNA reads TGCAGCGCCGGACAGGGATACACAGATACGCAGTATTTT. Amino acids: CSAGQGYTDTQYF.

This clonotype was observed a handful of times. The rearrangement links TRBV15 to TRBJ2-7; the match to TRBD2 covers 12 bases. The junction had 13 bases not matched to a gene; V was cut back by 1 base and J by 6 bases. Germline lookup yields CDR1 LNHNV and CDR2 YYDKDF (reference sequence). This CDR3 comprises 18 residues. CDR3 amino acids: CATSRVVLAGGPRSEQYF. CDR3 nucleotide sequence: TGTGCCACCAGCAGAGTGGTTCTAGCGGGAGGGCCAAGATCCGAGCAGTACTTC.

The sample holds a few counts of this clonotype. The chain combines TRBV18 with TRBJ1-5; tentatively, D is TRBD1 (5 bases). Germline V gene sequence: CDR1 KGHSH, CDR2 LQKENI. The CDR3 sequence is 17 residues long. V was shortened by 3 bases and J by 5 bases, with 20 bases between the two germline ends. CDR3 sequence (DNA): TGTGCCAGCTCACCTTACCGGGGCAGCAAAAAGCATCAGCCCCAGCATTTT. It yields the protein CASSPYRGSKKHQPQHF.

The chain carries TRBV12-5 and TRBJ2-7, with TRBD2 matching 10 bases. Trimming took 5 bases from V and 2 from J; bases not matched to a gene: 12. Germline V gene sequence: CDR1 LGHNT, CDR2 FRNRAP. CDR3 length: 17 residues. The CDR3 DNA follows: TGTGCTAGTGGTCCCCTCGCTGGTAGCGGGAGGACCTACGAGCAGTACTTC. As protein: CASGPLAGSGRTYEQYF.

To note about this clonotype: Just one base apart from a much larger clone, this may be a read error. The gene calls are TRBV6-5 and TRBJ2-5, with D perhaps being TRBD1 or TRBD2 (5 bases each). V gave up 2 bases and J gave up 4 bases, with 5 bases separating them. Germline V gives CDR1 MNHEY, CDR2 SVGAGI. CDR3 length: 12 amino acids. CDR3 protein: CASSYGGETQYF. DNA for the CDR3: TGTGCCAGCAGTTACGGGGGAGAGACCCAGTACTTC.

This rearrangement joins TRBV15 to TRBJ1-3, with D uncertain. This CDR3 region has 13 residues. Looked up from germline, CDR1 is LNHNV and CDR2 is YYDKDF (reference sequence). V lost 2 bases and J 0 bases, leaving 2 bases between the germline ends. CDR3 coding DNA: TGTGCCACCAGCAGAAACTCTGGAAACACCATATATTTT. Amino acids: CATSRNSGNTIYF.

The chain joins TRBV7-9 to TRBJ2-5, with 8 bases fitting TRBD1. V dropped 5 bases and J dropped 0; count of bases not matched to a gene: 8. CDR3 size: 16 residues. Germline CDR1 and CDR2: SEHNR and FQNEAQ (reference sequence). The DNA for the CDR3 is TGTGCCAGCAGCCCACCGGGGACAGGATACCAAGAGACCCAGTACTTC. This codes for CASSPPGTGYQETQYF.

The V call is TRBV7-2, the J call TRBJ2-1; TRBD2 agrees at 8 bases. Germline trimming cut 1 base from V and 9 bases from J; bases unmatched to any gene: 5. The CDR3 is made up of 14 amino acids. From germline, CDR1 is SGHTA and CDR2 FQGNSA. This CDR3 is CASSLVAGRAEQFF. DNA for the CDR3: TGTGCCAGCAGCTTAGTAGCGGGACGAGCTGAGCAGTTCTTC.

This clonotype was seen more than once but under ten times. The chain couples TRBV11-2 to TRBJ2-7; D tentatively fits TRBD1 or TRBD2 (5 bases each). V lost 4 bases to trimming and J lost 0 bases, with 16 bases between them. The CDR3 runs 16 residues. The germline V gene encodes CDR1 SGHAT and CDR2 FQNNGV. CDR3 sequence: CASSSQGGGGSYEQYF. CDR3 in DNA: TGTGCCAGCAGCTCCCAGGGCGGAGGCGGCTCCTACGAGCAGTACTTC.

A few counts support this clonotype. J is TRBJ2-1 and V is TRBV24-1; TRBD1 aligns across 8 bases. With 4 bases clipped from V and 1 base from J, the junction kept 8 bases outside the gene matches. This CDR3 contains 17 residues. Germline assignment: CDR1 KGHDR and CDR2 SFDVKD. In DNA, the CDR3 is TGTGCCACCAGTGACGAGTCAGGGGGCTCATCCTACAATGAGCAGTTCTTC. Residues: CATSDESGGSSYNEQFF.

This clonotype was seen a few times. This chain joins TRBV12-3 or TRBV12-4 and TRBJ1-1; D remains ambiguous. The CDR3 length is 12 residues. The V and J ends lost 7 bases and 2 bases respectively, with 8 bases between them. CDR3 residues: CASTLGNTEAFF. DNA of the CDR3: TGTGCCAGCACACTCGGAAACACTGAAGCTTTCTTT.

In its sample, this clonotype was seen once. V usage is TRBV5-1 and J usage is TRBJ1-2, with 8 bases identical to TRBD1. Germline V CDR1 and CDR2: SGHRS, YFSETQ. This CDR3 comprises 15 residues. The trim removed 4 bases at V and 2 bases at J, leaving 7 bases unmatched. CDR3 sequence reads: CASSRGQATNYGYTF. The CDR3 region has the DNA TGCGCCAGCAGCAGGGGACAGGCCACCAACTATGGCTACACCTTC.

The CDR3 DNA reads TGCGCCAGCAGCCCGGGCCCCAGGGCGACTGAAGCTTTCTTT. This sequence encodes CASSPGPRATEAFF. The V gene is TRBV4-1, the J gene TRBJ1-1; a weak D match, TRBD1 (5 bases). Germline CDR1 and CDR2: MGHRA and YSYEKL. The CDR3 is 14 residues long. V was pared by 4 bases and J by 5 bases, with 14 bases between.

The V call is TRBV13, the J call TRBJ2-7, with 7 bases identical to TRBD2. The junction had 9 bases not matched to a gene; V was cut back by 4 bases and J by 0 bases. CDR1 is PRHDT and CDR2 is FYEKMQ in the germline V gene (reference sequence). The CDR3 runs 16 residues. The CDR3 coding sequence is TGTGCCAGCAGCTCCGGCTTCGCTAGCGGCTCCTACGAGCAGTACTTC. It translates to CASSSGFASGSYEQYF.

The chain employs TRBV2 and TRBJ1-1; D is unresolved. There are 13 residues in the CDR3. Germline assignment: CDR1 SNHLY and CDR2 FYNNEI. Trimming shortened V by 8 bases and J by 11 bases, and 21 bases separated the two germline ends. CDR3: CASLVLPSSSAFF. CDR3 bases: TGTGCCAGCTTAGTCCTTCCGTCCTCGAGTGCTTTCTTT.

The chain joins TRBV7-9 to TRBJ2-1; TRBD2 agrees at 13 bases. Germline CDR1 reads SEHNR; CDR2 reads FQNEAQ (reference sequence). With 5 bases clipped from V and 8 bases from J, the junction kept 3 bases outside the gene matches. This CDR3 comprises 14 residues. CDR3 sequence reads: CASSRTSGRDEQFF. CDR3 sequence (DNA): TGTGCCAGCAGCCGGACTAGCGGGAGAGATGAGCAGTTCTTC.

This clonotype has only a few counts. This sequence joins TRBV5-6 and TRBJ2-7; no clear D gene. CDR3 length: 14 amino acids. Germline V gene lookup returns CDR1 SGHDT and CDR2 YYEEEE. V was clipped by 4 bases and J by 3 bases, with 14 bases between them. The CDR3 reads CASSTVQTSYEQYF. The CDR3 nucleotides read TGTGCCAGCAGCACCGTACAGACAAGCTACGAGCAGTACTTC.

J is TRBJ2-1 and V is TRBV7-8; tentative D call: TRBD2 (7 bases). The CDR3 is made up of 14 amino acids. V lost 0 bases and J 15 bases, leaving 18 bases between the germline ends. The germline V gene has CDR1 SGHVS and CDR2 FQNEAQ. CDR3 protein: CASSLAGGREERFF. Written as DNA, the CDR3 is TGTGCCAGCAGCTTAGCGGGGGGGCGGGAAGAAAGGTTCTTC.